Shown below are 22 T cell receptor beta chains from a single sample sequenced in a study of CD8+CD57+ T cells in acquired aplastic anemia. Using genomic DNA as the template, TCR beta VDJ and CDR3 profiling was carried out. TCRdb fed the reads into MiXCR, producing one record per CDR3 protein. The sample has 250,000 to 300,000 distinct CDR3 sequences; approximately 55% are singletons. Sequencing was performed on sorted CD4+, CD8+, or CD8+CD57+ T cells (not recorded which) from PBMCs. The receptors here all came from a human donor with severe aplastic anemia or a healthy control (not recorded which).

The chain combines TRBV7-3 with TRBJ2-1; TRBD2 aligns across 13 bases. V shed 3 bases, J shed 1 base, and the junction held 0 bases outside the gene matches. The germline V gene has CDR1 SGHTA and CDR2 FQGTGA. This CDR3 is 16 amino acids long. The CDR3 sequence is CASSLTSGGSYNEQFF. As DNA, the CDR3 is TGTGCCAGCAGCTTGACTAGCGGGGGGTCCTACAATGAGCAGTTCTTC.

This chain joins TRBV7-9 and TRBJ2-3, with D tentatively TRBD1 (5 bases). Germline V gene lookup returns CDR1 SEHNR and CDR2 FQNEAQ (reference sequence). The CDR3 covers 16 residues. V was clipped by 7 bases and J by 2 bases, with 19 bases between them. CDR3 amino acids: CASTSPPDTNTDTQYF. The CDR3 DNA reads TGTGCCAGCACCTCTCCCCCGGACACCAACACAGATACGCAGTATTTT.

The chain uses TRBV5-5 and TRBJ1-1; no clear D. Germline CDR1 is SGHKS and CDR2 is YYEKEE (reference sequence). This CDR3 is 13 amino acids long. V shed 4 bases and J shed 5 bases, with 12 bases lying between them. The CDR3: CASSQGLDTEAFF. The CDR3 DNA reads as TGTGCCAGCAGCCAAGGACTTGATACTGAAGCTTTCTTT.

The chain carries TRBV2 and TRBJ2-1; the match to TRBD1 covers 9 bases. The germline V gene has CDR1 SNHLY and CDR2 FYNNEI. Trimming cost V 7 bases and J 8 bases; bases outside gene matches: 6. The length of the CDR3 is 13 residues. The DNA of the CDR3 is TGTGCCAGCAAGCGACAGGGGGTCCATGAGCAGTTCTTC. Translated, it gives CASKRQGVHEQFF.

This clonotype was detected only a few times. As DNA, the CDR3 is TGTGCCAGCAGCTTATCGGGTTTTGGAAACACCATATATTTT. It translates to CASSLSGFGNTIYF. The rearrangement links TRBV7-2 to TRBJ1-3; no definite D call. Germline lookup yields CDR1 SGHTA and CDR2 FQGNSA. CDR3 size: 14 residues. With 2 bases removed from V and 3 bases from J, the gap between germline ends came to 8 bases.

Regarding this clonotype: A much more abundant neighbour one base away suggests this may be a read error. The chain employs TRBV28 and TRBJ2-7; D may be TRBD1 (5 bases). This CDR3 is 14 amino acids long. Germline values: CDR1 MDHEN, CDR2 SYDVKM. Between the trimmed V and J ends, which lost 7 bases and 1 base, there was a span of 14 bases. The CDR3 nucleotides are TGTGCCAGCATTGGTGCAAGGGGTTCCTACGAGCAGTACTTC. It codes for CASIGARGSYEQYF.

The V gene is TRBV6-2 or TRBV6-3, the J gene TRBJ2-5, with D perhaps matching TRBD2 (7 bases). V dropped 8 bases and J dropped 9 bases, with 22 bases sitting between them. The germline CDR1 and CDR2 sequences are MNHEY and SVGEGT. CDR3 length equals 14 residues. The CDR3 sequence: CASGGGGLLGAQYF. CDR3 nucleotide sequence: TGTGCCAGCGGGGGCGGGGGCCTCTTAGGGGCCCAGTACTTC.

The sample holds many counts of this clonotype. The rearrangement links TRBV18 to TRBJ2-5, with TRBD1 identical over 12 bases. After removal of 4 bases from V and 5 bases from J, the junction contained 5 bases not matched to a gene. The CDR3 covers 15 residues. Looked up from germline, CDR1 is KGHSH and CDR2 is LQKENI. The DNA of the CDR3 is TGTGCCAGCTCACGCGGGACAGGGGGCGAGGAGACCCAGTACTTC. Residues: CASSRGTGGEETQYF. The full variable domain, completed using reference TRBV18 and TRBJ2-5, is NAGVMQNPRHLVRRRGQEARLRCSPMKGHSHVYWYRQLPEEGLKFMVYLQKENIIDESGMPKERFSAEFPKEGPSILRIQQVVRGDSAAYFCASSRGTGGEETQYFGPGTRLLVL.

The rearrangement uses TRBV2 and TRBJ2-7, with 7 positions matching TRBD1. Germline trimming cut 6 bases from V and 3 bases from J; bases unmatched to any gene: 11. There are 15 residues in the CDR3. The germline CDR1 and CDR2 sequences are SNHLY and FYNNEI. The CDR3 here is CASSVAGTDFYEQYF. In DNA form, the CDR3 reads TGTGCCAGCAGCGTAGCAGGGACAGACTTCTACGAGCAGTACTTC. The entire variable domain, with the rest obtained from reference TRBV2 and TRBJ2-7, is as follows: EPEVTQTPSHQVTQMGQEVILRCVPISNHLYFYWYRQILGQKVEFLVSFYNNEISEKSEIFDDQFSVERPDGSNFTLKIRSTKLEDSAMYFCASSVAGTDFYEQYFGPGTRLTVT.

This clonotype was detected once. One end of the junction is discordant with germline, which a read error may explain. The CDR3 spells CASSSGRPGEKLFF. The CDR3 coding sequence is TGCGCCAGCAGCTCCGGGAGGCCGGGTGAAAAACTGTTTTTC. The rearrangement joins TRBV5-1 to TRBJ1-4; D is unclear. Germline assignment: CDR1 SGHRS and CDR2 YFSETQ. The CDR3 runs 14 residues.

As concerns this clonotype: Being one base from a much bigger clone, this may be a read error. Because the CDR3 is missing its conserved closing phenylalanine or tryptophan, this is likely a read error. J is TRBJ1-2 and V is TRBV30; TRBD1 matches at 7 bases. Losses at the gene ends were 3 bases for V and 5 bases for J; bases not matched to a gene: 6. The CDR3 has 13 residues. CDR1 is GTSNPN, CDR2 SVGIG, per germline (reference sequence). The CDR3 spells CAWRRDRGYGYTL. The CDR3 nucleotides read TGTGCCTGGAGGAGGGACAGAGGATATGGCTACACCCTC.

This chain connects TRBV7-9 to TRBJ2-3, with D maybe TRBD1 (6 bases). Germline V gene sequence: CDR1 SEHNR, CDR2 FQNEAQ (reference sequence). The V gene lost 4 bases and the J gene lost 0 bases, with 17 bases spanning the gap. The CDR3 loop spans 17 amino acids. CDR3 residues: CASSSFRQANSTDTQYF. The DNA of the CDR3 is TGTGCCAGCAGCTCGTTTAGACAGGCGAATAGCACAGATACGCAGTATTTT.

This clonotype was seen ten or more times. The genes are TRBV28 and TRBJ2-7; D is unclear. The CDR3 is 12 residues long. The V end was cut by 7 bases, the J end by 5 bases, with 12 bases between. Per the germline V gene, CDR1 is MDHEN and CDR2 is SYDVKM. The CDR3 reads CASTVDQNEQYF. CDR3 DNA: TGTGCCAGCACAGTAGACCAGAACGAGCAGTACTTC.

V and J are TRBV20-1 and TRBJ2-3; D perhaps matches TRBD2 (6 bases). This CDR3 has 15 amino acids. Trimming removed 5 bases from V and 2 bases from J, with 17 bases in between. Per the germline V gene, CDR1 is DFQATT and CDR2 is SNEGSKA (reference sequence). The CDR3 nucleotides read TGCAGTGCTCCTATGAGGGAGGTACACACAGATACGCAGTATTTT. Translated, it gives CSAPMREVHTDTQYF.

This clonotype has a handful of counts. The V gene is TRBV7-7, the J gene TRBJ2-5, with D tentatively TRBD1 or TRBD2 (5 bases each). The CDR3 is 15 amino acids. V was shortened by 0 bases and J by 2 bases, with 10 bases between the two germline ends. Germline CDR1 SSHAT, CDR2 FNYEAQ (reference sequence). Here the CDR3 DNA reads TGTGCCAGCAGCTTAGCGAGGGGATTACAAGAGACCCAGTACTTC. Its translation is CASSLARGLQETQYF.

On this clonotype: An end of the junction differs from the germline gene, which may be a read error. The V call is TRBV10-3, the J call TRBJ1-5; D gene uncertain. The CDR3 contains 15 residues. The V gene's germline CDR1 is ENHRY and CDR2 SYGVKD. The DNA for the CDR3 is TGTGCCAGCAGTCGCAGCGTCTATAGCAATCAGCCCCAGCATTTT. It specifies CASSRSVYSNQPQHF.

This clonotype was detected many times. CDR3: CASSLSQAGSGYTF. As DNA, the CDR3 is TGTGCCAGCAGCTTAAGTCAGGCAGGGAGTGGCTACACCTTC. The chain uses TRBV7-3 and TRBJ1-2; D is perhaps TRBD1 (5 bases). Germline V gene lookup returns CDR1 SGHTA and CDR2 FQGTGA. The CDR3 is 14 amino acids. Trimming pared 1 base from V and 7 bases from J, leaving 13 bases between.

This clonotype was seen at least ten times. The chain uses TRBV20-1 and TRBJ1-5, with 7 nucleotides matching TRBD1. The CDR3 consists of 14 residues. The V gene end was trimmed by 1 base and the J gene end by 4 bases; junction bases not matched to a gene: 4. Per the germline V gene, CDR1 is DFQATT and CDR2 is SNEGSKA (reference sequence). The CDR3 here is CSARVQGVNQPQHF. CDR3 sequence (DNA): TGCAGTGCTAGAGTGCAGGGGGTAAATCAGCCCCAGCATTTT.

The gene calls are TRBV12-3 or TRBV12-4 and TRBJ1-1, with no clear D. Trimming shortened V by 4 bases and J by 1 base, and 10 bases separated the two germline ends. The CDR3 is made up of 14 amino acids. In nucleotides, the CDR3 is TGTGCCAGCAGTTCGGACTACAAGAACACTGAAGCTTTCTTT. Encoded protein: CASSSDYKNTEAFF.

This clonotype turned up a few times. This chain uses TRBV10-3 with TRBJ2-7, with D possibly matching TRBD1 (6 bases). Trimming pared 6 bases from V and 0 bases from J, leaving 9 bases between. CDR3 length equals 13 residues. Germline V gives CDR1 ENHRY, CDR2 SYGVKD. The chain's CDR3 is CAISQDSSYEQYF. The CDR3 DNA reads TGTGCCATCAGCCAGGACAGCTCCTACGAGCAGTACTTC.

The J gene is TRBJ2-2, the V gene TRBV5-1, with D possibly called TRBD1 or TRBD2 (5 bases each). The CDR3 sequence is 14 residues long. Germline V gene sequence: CDR1 SGHRS, CDR2 YFSETQ. Between the trimmed V and J ends, which lost 5 bases and 5 bases, there was a span of 13 bases. CDR3 in DNA: TGCGCCAGCAGAGGTGTAGGGGAGACCGGGGAGCTGTTTTTT. Residues: CASRGVGETGELFF.

As regards this clonotype: Because the CDR3 is missing its conserved closing phenylalanine or tryptophan, this is likely a read error. The CDR3 here is CASSEARLQGEGEQYL. The CDR3 coding sequence is TGTGCCAGCAGTGAGGCGCGTCTGCAGGGAGAGGGCGAGCAGTACTTA. The chain links TRBV2 to TRBJ2-7, with D perhaps given as TRBD1 or TRBD2 (5 bases each). Germline V lookup: CDR1 SNHLY, CDR2 FYNNEI. Trimming took off 3 bases at V and 6 bases at J, with 21 bases between the two ends. The CDR3 sequence is 16 residues long.